What follows are 8 T cell receptor beta chains derived from one specimen sequenced in a study of siplizumab effects on memory and regulatory T cells. TCRdb's table, derived via immunoSEQ multiplex PCR, lists solely in-frame clones and lacks some. This table has 85,000 to 120,000 clones, roughly nine tenths appearing once. Sequenced input: CD4+ T cells sorted from blood. These receptors came from a human donor in good health.

The rearrangement joins TRBV14 to TRBJ2-5, with TRBD2 matching 9 bases. The J segment lost 4 bases and the V segment lost 5 bases, leaving 8 bases of the junction unmatched. CDR3 length: 15 amino acids. CDR1 and CDR2 (germline): SGHDN, FVKESK. CDR3 DNA sequence: TGTGCCAGCAGCTGGGGACTAGCAGTAGGAGAGACCCAGTACTTC. It encodes CASSWGLAVGETQYF.

The chain couples TRBV2 to TRBJ1-1; D call uncertain. CDR3 length: 13 amino acids. Germline assignment: CDR1 SNHLY and CDR2 FYNNEI. V was trimmed by 8 bases and J by 1 base, leaving 11 bases between them. The CDR3 region has the DNA TGTGCCAGCCGACTCAGTAGGAACACTGAAGCTTTCTTT. Its protein is CASRLSRNTEAFF. The full variable domain, with the rest looked up from reference TRBV2 and TRBJ1-1, is EPEVTQTPSHQVTQMGQEVILRCVPISNHLYFYWYRQILGQKVEFLVSFYNNEISEKSEIFDDQFSVERPDGSNFTLKIRSTKLEDSAMYFCASRLSRNTEAFFGQGTRLTVV.

This sequence joins TRBV5-5 and TRBJ2-7; 10 bases fit TRBD1. The CDR3 consists of 15 residues. V lost 4 bases to trimming and J lost 11 bases; unmatched junction nucleotides: 15. Germline CDR1 is SGHKS and CDR2 is YYEKEE (reference sequence). CDR3: CASSGTGTGANLKYF. CDR3 DNA sequence: TGTGCCAGCAGCGGAACCGGGACAGGGGCGAACCTGAAGTACTTC.

V gene TRBV7-9 combines with J gene TRBJ2-5; 9 bases are shared with TRBD1. The CDR3 extends over 15 amino acids. Germline CDR1 and CDR2: SEHNR and FQNEAQ (reference sequence). With 5 bases clipped from V and 6 bases from J, the junction kept 10 bases outside the gene matches. This CDR3 reads CASSQGGQGEKTQYF. CDR3 nucleotide sequence: TGTGCCAGCAGCCAGGGGGGACAGGGAGAGAAGACCCAGTACTTC.

CDR3 sequence (DNA): TGCGCCAGCAGTGACCCGCGCGGCTCTGGAAACACCATATATTTT. This sequence encodes CASSDPRGSGNTIYF. The chain combines TRBV10-1 with TRBJ1-3, with unresolved D. Trimming took off 3 bases at V and 0 bases at J, with 9 bases between the two ends. The CDR3 spans 15 residues. Germline CDR1 is WNHNN and CDR2 is SYGVQD (reference sequence).

This sequence joins TRBV7-9 and TRBJ2-1, with 9 bases fitting TRBD2. CDR1 and CDR2 from the germline V gene are SEHNR and FQNEAQ (reference sequence). This CDR3 is 15 amino acids long. The trim removed 5 bases at V and 7 bases at J, leaving 9 bases unmatched. CDR3 sequence: CASSLLAGAVNEQFF. The CDR3 nucleotides read TGTGCCAGCAGCCTACTAGCGGGCGCCGTTAATGAGCAGTTCTTC. The full variable domain, completed using reference TRBV7-9 and TRBJ2-1, is DTGVSQNPRHKITKRGQNVTFRCDPISEHNRLYWYRQTLGQGPEFLTYFQNEAQLEKSRLLSDRFSAERPKGSFSTLEIQRTEQGDSAMYLCASSLLAGAVNEQFFGPGTRLTVL.

This clone was picked up a small number of times. Other DNA sequences in this specimen translate into the identical CDR3. The chain has TRBV14 and TRBJ1-1; no clear D gene. This CDR3 region has 13 residues. Germline values: CDR1 SGHDN, CDR2 FVKESK. V was cut by 4 bases and J by 1 base, with 7 bases left in between. CDR3 protein: CASSRQENTEAFF. In nucleotides, the CDR3 is TGTGCCAGCAGCCGACAAGAGAACACTGAAGCTTTCTTT.

The rearrangement uses TRBV5-4 and TRBJ1-1; maybe TRBD1 (5 bases). Germline V gene sequence: CDR1 SGHNT, CDR2 YYREEE (reference sequence). The CDR3 covers 16 residues. Between the trimmed V and J ends, which lost 1 base and 0 bases, there was a span of 13 bases. As DNA, the CDR3 is TGTGCCAGCAGCTTGACAGGAGCTCGACTGAACACTGAAGCTTTCTTT. Protein product: CASSLTGARLNTEAFF.